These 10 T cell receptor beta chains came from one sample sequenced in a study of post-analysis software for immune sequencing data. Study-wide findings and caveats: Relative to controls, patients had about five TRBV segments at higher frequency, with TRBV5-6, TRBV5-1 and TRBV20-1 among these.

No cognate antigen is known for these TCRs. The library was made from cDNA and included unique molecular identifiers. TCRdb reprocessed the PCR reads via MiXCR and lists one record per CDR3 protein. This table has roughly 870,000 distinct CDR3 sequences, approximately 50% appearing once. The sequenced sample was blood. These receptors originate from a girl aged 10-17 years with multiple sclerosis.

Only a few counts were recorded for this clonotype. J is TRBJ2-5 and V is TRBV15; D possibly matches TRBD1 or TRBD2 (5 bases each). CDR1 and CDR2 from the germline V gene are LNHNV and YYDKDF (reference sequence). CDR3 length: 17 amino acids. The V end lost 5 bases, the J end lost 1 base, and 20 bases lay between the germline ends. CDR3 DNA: TGTGCCACCAGCGGAGGATGGGCCCGAGACAGCCAAGAGACCCAGTACTTC. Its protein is CATSGGWARDSQETQYF.

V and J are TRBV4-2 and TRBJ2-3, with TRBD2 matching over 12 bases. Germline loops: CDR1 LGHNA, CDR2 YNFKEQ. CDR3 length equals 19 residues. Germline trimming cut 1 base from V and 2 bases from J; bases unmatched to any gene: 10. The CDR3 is CASSQVQLAGGPNTDTQYF. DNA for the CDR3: TGTGCCAGCAGCCAAGTACAGCTAGCGGGAGGGCCGAACACAGATACGCAGTATTTT.

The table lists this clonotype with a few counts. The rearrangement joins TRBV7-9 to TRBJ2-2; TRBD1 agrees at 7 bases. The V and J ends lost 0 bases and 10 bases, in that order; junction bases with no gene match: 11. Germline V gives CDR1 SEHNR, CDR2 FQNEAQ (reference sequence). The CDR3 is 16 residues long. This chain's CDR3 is CASSLARPGQYPELFF. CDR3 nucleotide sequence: TGTGCCAGCAGCTTAGCCCGACCGGGACAGTACCCGGAGCTGTTTTTT.

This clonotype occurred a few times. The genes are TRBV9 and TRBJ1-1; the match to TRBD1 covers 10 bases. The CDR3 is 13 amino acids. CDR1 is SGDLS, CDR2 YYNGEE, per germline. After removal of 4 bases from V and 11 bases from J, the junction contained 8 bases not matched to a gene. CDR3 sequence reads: CASSPSGQGIAFF. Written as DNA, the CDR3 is TGTGCCAGCAGCCCATCGGGACAGGGGATCGCTTTCTTT. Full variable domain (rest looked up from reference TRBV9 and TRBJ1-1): DSGVTQTPKHLITATGQRVTLRCSPRSGDLSVYWYQQSLDQGLQFLIQYYNGEERAKGNILERFSAQQFPDLHSELNLSSLELGDSALYFCASSPSGQGIAFFGQGTRLTVV.

CDR3 region: CASSPPEAYGYTF. In DNA, the CDR3 is TGTGCCAGCAGCCCCCCGGAGGCCTATGGCTACACCTTC. The rearrangement joins TRBV12-3 or TRBV12-4 to TRBJ1-2; D call uncertain. The CDR3 length is 13 residues. V was cut by 6 bases and J by 4 bases, with 12 bases left in between.

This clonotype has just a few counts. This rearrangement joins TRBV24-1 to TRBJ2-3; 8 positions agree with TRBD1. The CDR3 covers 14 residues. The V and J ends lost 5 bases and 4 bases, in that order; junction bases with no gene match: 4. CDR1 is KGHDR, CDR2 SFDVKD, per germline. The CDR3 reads CATSGTGTPDTQYF. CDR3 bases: TGTGCCACCAGTGGGACAGGGACTCCAGATACGCAGTATTTT.

The CDR3 region has the DNA TGTGCCAGTTCAGGGAGGTTTGGGGAGACCCAGTACTTC. This sequence encodes CASSGRFGETQYF. This sequence joins TRBV7-9 and TRBJ2-5; D possibly corresponds to TRBD2 (6 bases). Trimming shortened V by 9 bases and J by 5 bases, and 16 bases separated the two germline ends. This CDR3 spans 13 amino acids. The germline V gene encodes CDR1 SEHNR and CDR2 FQNEAQ (reference sequence). The complete variable domain, with remaining parts taken from reference TRBV7-9 and TRBJ2-5, reads DTGVSQNPRHKITKRGQNVTFRCDPISEHNRLYWYRQTLGQGPEFLTYFQNEAQLEKSRLLSDRFSAERPKGSFSTLEIQRTEQGDSAMYLCASSGRFGETQYFGPGTRLLVL.

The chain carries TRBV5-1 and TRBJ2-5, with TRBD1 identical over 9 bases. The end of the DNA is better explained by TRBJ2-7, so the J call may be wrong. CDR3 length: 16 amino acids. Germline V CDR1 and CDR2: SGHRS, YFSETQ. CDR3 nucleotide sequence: TGCGCCAGCAGCTTGGGGCCGCCGGGACAGGGTTACGAGCAGTACTTC. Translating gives CASSLGPPGQGYEQYF.

DNA of the CDR3: TGTGCCAGCAGCTCAATCACCGGCAGGGGGGAGACCCAGTACTTC. Amino acid sequence: CASSSITGRGETQYF. The chain links TRBV11-2 to TRBJ2-5; 7 bases match TRBD1. Unmatched junction bases numbered 10, after V lost 4 bases and J lost 5 bases. There are 15 residues in the CDR3. Germline CDR1 is SGHAT and CDR2 is FQNNGV.

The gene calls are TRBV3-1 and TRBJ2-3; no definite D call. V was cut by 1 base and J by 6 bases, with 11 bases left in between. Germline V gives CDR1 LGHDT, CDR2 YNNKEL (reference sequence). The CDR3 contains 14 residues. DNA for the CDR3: TGTGCCAGCAGCCAAGTAAAGGTACCGGATACGCAGTATTTT. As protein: CASSQVKVPDTQYF.